The clone carrying this T cell receptor (beta chain) was detected a few times. Its antigen is not known. The data stem from a study of early T cells in non-severe SARS-CoV-2 infection. Study as a whole: Sequencing was performed on bulk RNA from unsorted whole blood, leaving chains unpaired.

V was clipped by 6 bases and J by 9 bases; unmatched bases: 11. This CDR3 is built from 14 residues. Germline CDR1 is SNHLY and CDR2 is FYNNEI. The study's findings and limits: The matching step, a VDJdb search, favored anti-spike CD8 responses and missed private and CD4 specificities.

Individual cDNA molecules received unique molecular identifiers during library preparation. TCRdb itself ran the 5' RACE reads through MiXCR, one entry per CDR3 protein. This table holds about 18,000 distinct CDR3 sequences, under 7.5% found once. The TCR sequence derives from an adult who was a healthcare worker with PCR-confirmed SARS-CoV-2 infection or an uninfected control (not recorded which). The chain uses TRBV2 and TRBJ2-1, with 7 bases identical to TRBD2. Sample: whole blood. For the CDR3, the DNA is TGTGCCAGCAGCCTCCGGGGGGTCAGTAGTGAGCAGTTCTTC. This gives the protein CASSLRGVSSEQFF.